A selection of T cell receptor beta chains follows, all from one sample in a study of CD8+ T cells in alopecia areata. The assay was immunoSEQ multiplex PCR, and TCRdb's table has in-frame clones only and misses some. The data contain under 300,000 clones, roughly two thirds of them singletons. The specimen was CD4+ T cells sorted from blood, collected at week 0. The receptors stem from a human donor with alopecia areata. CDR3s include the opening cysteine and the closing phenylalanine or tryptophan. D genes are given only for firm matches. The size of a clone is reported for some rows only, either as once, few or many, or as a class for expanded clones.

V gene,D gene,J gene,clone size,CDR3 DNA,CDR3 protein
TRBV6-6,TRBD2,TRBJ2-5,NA,TGTGCCAGCAGTTACGCAGCGGGGGGGCGGGAGACCCAGTACTTC,CASSYAAGGRETQYF
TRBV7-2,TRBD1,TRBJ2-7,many,TGTGCCAGCAGCCCGAGTCCGACAGGGGGCTACGAGCAGTACTTC,CASSPSPTGGYEQYF
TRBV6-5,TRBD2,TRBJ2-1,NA,TGTGCCAGCAGTTACCCTAGCGGGGGGTGGTATGAGCAGTTCTTC,CASSYPSGGWYEQFF
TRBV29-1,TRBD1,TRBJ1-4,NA,TGCAGCGTGGGGGAGAGGGGGCGGCCTAATGAAAAACTGTTTTTT,CSVGERGRPNEKLFF
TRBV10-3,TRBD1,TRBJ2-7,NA,TGTGCCATCAGTGTAGGGACAGGCGAGCAGTACTTC,CAISVGTGEQYF
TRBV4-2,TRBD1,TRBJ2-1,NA,TGTGCCAGCAGCTCTTCCCCCAGGGGGCTCGGGAATGAGCAGTTCTTC,CASSSSPRGLGNEQFF
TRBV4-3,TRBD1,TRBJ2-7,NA,TGCGCCAGCAGCCAAGAAGTGGGGACAGGGGTAATTTACGAGCAGTACTTC,CASSQEVGTGVIYEQYF
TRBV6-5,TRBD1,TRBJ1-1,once,TGTGCCAGCAGCCACAATCAGGGGGCGCGCACTGAAGCTTTCTTT,CASSHNQGARTEAFF
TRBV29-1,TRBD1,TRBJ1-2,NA,TGCAGCGTTCAGGGGGCGCGCGGCTACACCTTC,CSVQGARGYTF
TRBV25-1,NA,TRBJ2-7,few,TGTGCCAGCAGTGAATTCTACGAGCAGTACTTC,CASSEFYEQYF
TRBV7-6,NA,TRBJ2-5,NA,TGTGCCAGCAGCCCGTTGGAGACCCAGTACTTC,CASSPLETQYF
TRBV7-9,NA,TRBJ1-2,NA,TGTGCCAGCAGCTTAGCCATACAAGTGGATGGCTACACCTTC,CASSLAIQVDGYTF
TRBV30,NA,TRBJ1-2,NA,TGTGCCTGGAGTGTACGGGTTATTAACTATGGCTACACCTTC,CAWSVRVINYGYTF
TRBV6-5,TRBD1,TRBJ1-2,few,TGTGCCAGCAGTTACTCGTCAGGGGGCGGCTATGGCTACACCTTC,CASSYSSGGGYGYTF
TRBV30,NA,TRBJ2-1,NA,TGTGCCTGGAGTGTACCAATGGGGACGGGAAATGAGCAGTTCTTC,CAWSVPMGTGNEQFF
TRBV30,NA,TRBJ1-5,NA,TGTGCCTGGAATCGGGGGGGCAATCAGCCCCAGCATTTT,CAWNRGGNQPQHF
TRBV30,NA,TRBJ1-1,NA,TGTGCCTGGAACGGGTTTGGTGAAGCTTTCTTT,CAWNGFGEAFF
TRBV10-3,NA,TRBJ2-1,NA,TGTGCCATCAGTGAGTCGGTTCTTAATGAGCAGTTCTTC,CAISESVLNEQFF
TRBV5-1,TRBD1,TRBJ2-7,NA,TGCGCCAGCAGCGTCGGGACAGGGGAGACCTACGAGCAGTACTTC,CASSVGTGETYEQYF
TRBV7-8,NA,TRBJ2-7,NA,TGTGCCAGCAGCGAAAACACAGGGCACTCCTACGAGCAGTACTTC,CASSENTGHSYEQYF
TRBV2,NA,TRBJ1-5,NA,TGTGCCAGCAGCTCGACCAGGGGTCCCTATCAGCCCCAGCATTTT,CASSSTRGPYQPQHF
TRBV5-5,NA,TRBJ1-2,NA,TGTGCCAGCAGCCCCCAAGGGCCCGGACGAGGCTACACCTTC,CASSPQGPGRGYTF
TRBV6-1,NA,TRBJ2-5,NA,TGTGCCAGCAGTGAATTTTCCCCCCGGGAGACCCAGTACTTC,CASSEFSPRETQYF